One sample yielded the 18 T cell receptor beta chains listed below, sequenced in a study of blood T cell repertoires in COVID-19. Produced via immunoSEQ multiplex PCR; TCRdb's table is partial and in-frame only. The sample yields a few hundred thousand clones, 65% to 90% seen once. Sequencing input: peripheral blood. The receptors here all came from a woman in her fifties or sixties with COVID-19, enrolled during active disease.

This sequence joins TRBV6-6 and TRBJ1-2; a weak D match, TRBD1 (5 bases). The CDR3 extends over 14 amino acids. The V gene lost 6 bases and the J gene lost 6 bases, with 17 bases spanning the gap. CDR1 is MNHNY, CDR2 SVGAGI, per germline (reference sequence). The CDR3 DNA is TGTGCCAGCAGCTCCCAGGGCAGGATCCATGGCTACACCTTC. Translating it yields CASSSQGRIHGYTF.

The chain is built from TRBV4-1 and TRBJ1-1; 7 nucleotides agree with TRBD1. J was trimmed by 2 bases and V by 1 base; bases with no gene match: 10. The CDR3 covers 17 residues. From germline, CDR1 is MGHRA and CDR2 YSYEKL. DNA of the CDR3: TGCGCCAGCAGCCAAGCCCCGAGAGGACAGGTAAACACTGAAGCTTTCTTT. It is translated as CASSQAPRGQVNTEAFF.

The chain couples TRBV30 to TRBJ1-1; no reliable D call. In germline, CDR1 is GTSNPN, CDR2 SVGIG (reference sequence). V lost 7 bases to trimming and J lost 1 base, with 7 bases between them. This CDR3 has 11 amino acids. The CDR3 is CAYLENTEAFF. The CDR3 coding sequence is TGTGCCTACCTAGAGAACACTGAAGCTTTCTTT.

This clone has only one observation. The chain uses TRBV5-4 and TRBJ2-7; 8 bases agree with TRBD2. Trimming at V came to 3 bases and at J to 2 bases, leaving 10 bases not matched to a gene. Germline V gives CDR1 SGHNT, CDR2 YYREEE (reference sequence). This CDR3 is built from 16 residues. In DNA, the CDR3 is TGTGCCAGCAGCTCCCCAGCGGGGGCGGCCCCCTACGAGCAGTACTTC. Its translation: CASSSPAGAAPYEQYF.

This clone was counted a single time. The J gene is TRBJ1-2, the V gene TRBV2; 10 bases are shared with TRBD1. The CDR3 has 13 amino acids. CDR1 is SNHLY and CDR2 is FYNNEI in the germline V gene. V dropped 5 bases and J dropped 8; count of bases not matched to a gene: 5. CDR3: CASSLDRGQGYTF. DNA for the CDR3: TGTGCCAGCAGTTTAGACAGGGGGCAGGGCTACACCTTC.

This chain joins TRBV20-1 and TRBJ2-4; 10 bases align to TRBD1. V lost 6 bases and J lost 3; bases outside the gene matches: 5. The CDR3 runs 14 residues. In germline, CDR1 is DFQATT, CDR2 SNEGSKA (reference sequence). CDR3 bases: TGCAGTGCAAGTGGGACAGGGGTCAAAAACATTCAGTACTTC. Translating gives CSASGTGVKNIQYF.

The sample holds a few counts of this clone. The J gene is TRBJ1-2, the V gene TRBV5-5; D not certain. This CDR3 has 13 residues. V lost 4 bases and J 4 bases, leaving 11 bases between the germline ends. Germline V lookup: CDR1 SGHKS, CDR2 YYEKEE (reference sequence). The CDR3 here is CASSLRRSYGYTF. As DNA, the CDR3 is TGTGCCAGCAGCCTCCGACGGAGCTATGGCTACACCTTC.

The chain carries TRBV7-9 and TRBJ1-2, with D possibly being TRBD1 (6 bases). Trimming cost V 8 bases and J 8 bases, with 18 bases left between them. CDR1 is SEHNR, CDR2 FQNEAQ, per germline (reference sequence). There are 13 residues in the CDR3. Here the CDR3 DNA reads TGTGCCAGCGTATCAGGGGTCCTCGGAGGCTACACCTTC. Translated: CASVSGVLGGYTF.

The chain links TRBV30 to TRBJ1-3, with 7 positions matching TRBD1. The V segment lost 4 bases and the J segment 0 bases; nucleotides outside the gene matches: 3. Germline CDR1 reads GTSNPN; CDR2 reads SVGIG (reference sequence). There are 14 residues in the CDR3. The CDR3 DNA reads TGTGCCTGGACAGGGGGTAACTCTGGAAACACCATATATTTT. Its translation: CAWTGGNSGNTIYF. Looking up the rest from reference TRBV30 and TRBJ1-3 gives the full variable domain: SQTIHQWPATLVQPVGSPLSLECTVEGTSNPNLYWYRQAAGRGLQLLFYSVGIGQISSEVPQNLSASRPQDRQFILSSKKLLLSDSGFYLCAWTGGNSGNTIYFGEGSWLTVV.

V usage is TRBV4-1 and J usage is TRBJ1-5; D gene ambiguous. V was pared by 1 base and J by 6 bases, with 13 bases between. In germline, CDR1 is MGHRA, CDR2 YSYEKL. This CDR3 is 15 amino acids long. This chain's CDR3 is CASSQGSPFGQPQHF. The CDR3 nucleotides read TGCGCCAGCAGCCAAGGGTCCCCCTTCGGTCAGCCCCAGCATTTT.

The V and J genes are TRBV5-1 and TRBJ2-1; 10 bases map to TRBD2. This CDR3 contains 17 residues. Germline assignment: CDR1 SGHRS and CDR2 YFSETQ. V lost 0 bases to trimming and J lost 7 bases; unmatched junction nucleotides: 10. As DNA, the CDR3 is TGCGCCAGCAGCTTGGCCAAAGGTAGCGGGGGGTTAAATGAGCAGTTCTTC. This encodes CASSLAKGSGGLNEQFF.

V and J are TRBV6-5 and TRBJ1-2; D uncertain. V was trimmed by 11 bases and J by 7 bases, leaving 20 bases between them. Germline-derived CDR1 and CDR2 are MNHEY and SVGAGI. The length of the CDR3 is 13 residues. The CDR3, as DNA: TGTGCCTATGGACTGGCAGCCCAGATTGGCTACACCTTC. The encoded protein is CAYGLAAQIGYTF.

The genes are TRBV9 and TRBJ2-1; TRBD2 might be the D (6 bases). Germline loops: CDR1 SGDLS, CDR2 YYNGEE. The CDR3 consists of 13 residues. Trimming removed 0 bases from V and 10 bases from J, with 11 bases in between. CDR3 in amino acids: CASSVVAVEEQFF. For the CDR3, the DNA is TGTGCCAGCAGCGTAGTAGCGGTAGAGGAGCAGTTCTTC.

In its sample, this clone was seen a few times. The rearrangement joins TRBV3-1 (or the pseudogene TRBV3-2) to TRBJ1-6, with a tentative D call TRBD1 (5 bases). CDR1 LGHDT and CDR2 YNNKEL come from the germline V gene (reference sequence). The ends were cut back, 3 bases at V and 6 bases at J, with 15 bases in the middle. The CDR3 loop spans 16 amino acids. CDR3 residues: CASSQGGGHLNSPLHF. For the CDR3, the DNA is TGTGCCAGCAGCCAGGGAGGAGGACACCTTAATTCACCCCTCCACTTT.

This clone was found a few times. The chain combines TRBV24-1 with TRBJ2-5; TRBD1 aligns across 11 bases. Germline loops: CDR1 KGHDR, CDR2 SFDVKD. V shed 3 bases, J shed 1 base, and the junction held 6 bases outside the gene matches. The CDR3 spans 17 residues. CDR3 residues: CATSDGGQGVFQETQYF. Written as DNA, the CDR3 is TGTGCCACCAGTGATGGGGGACAGGGGGTATTCCAAGAGACCCAGTACTTC.

This chain connects TRBV4-3 to TRBJ2-2; 7 nucleotides agree with TRBD1. Trimming took 2 bases from V and 2 from J; bases not matched to a gene: 8. CDR3 size: 17 residues. Germline assignment: CDR1 LGHNA and CDR2 YSLEER. CDR3 sequence reads: CASSQNRDSLNTGELFF. For the CDR3, the DNA is TGCGCCAGCAGCCAAAACCGGGACAGCCTAAACACCGGGGAGCTGTTTTTT.

This chain uses TRBV4-1 with TRBJ2-2; 11 bases are shared with TRBD2. Per the germline V gene, CDR1 is MGHRA and CDR2 is YSYEKL. V was clipped by 1 base and J by 4 bases; unmatched bases: 5. This CDR3 contains 17 residues. The CDR3 spells CASSQVLAGGGTGELFF. The DNA of the CDR3 is TGCGCCAGCAGCCAAGTCCTAGCGGGGGGCGGCACCGGGGAGCTGTTTTTT.

The rearrangement links TRBV5-6 to TRBJ1-3; D may be TRBD1 (5 bases). Germline CDR1 is SGHDT and CDR2 is YYEEEE. With 5 bases removed from V and 2 bases from J, the gap between germline ends came to 8 bases. The CDR3 spans 13 residues. CDR3 sequence reads: CASRQVTGNTIYF. CDR3 bases: TGTGCCAGCAGACAGGTGACTGGAAACACCATATATTTT.